One and the same sample provided the 19 T cell receptor beta chains below, sequenced in a study of blood T cell repertoires in COVID-19. Here immunoSEQ multiplex PCR was the method, and the copy in TCRdb shows in-frame clones only, minus some. The profile shows 300,000 or so clones, roughly 90% of them singletons. The sample taken for sequencing was PBMCs or T cells enriched from blood (not recorded which). The receptors originated from a woman in her 30s who had recovered from COVID-19.

This chain connects TRBV4-2 to TRBJ2-3; perhaps TRBD2 as D (6 bases). This CDR3 contains 17 residues. Germline V gives CDR1 LGHNA, CDR2 YNFKEQ. V lost 1 base and J 0 bases, leaving 14 bases between the germline ends. CDR3: CASSQVHPGRSTDTQYF. The CDR3 DNA sequence: TGTGCCAGCAGCCAAGTTCATCCAGGGAGGAGCACAGATACGCAGTATTTT.

The V call is TRBV2, the J call TRBJ2-2; D is perhaps TRBD1 (5 bases). The CDR3 totals 13 residues. Germline CDR1 is SNHLY and CDR2 is FYNNEI. Trimming shortened V by 6 bases and J by 3 bases, and 8 bases separated the two germline ends. The CDR3 bases are TGTGCCAGCAGACAGGTTGACACCGGGGAGCTGTTTTTT. It specifies CASRQVDTGELFF.

The chain carries TRBV2 and TRBJ1-5; the D is unclear. V was clipped by 6 bases and J by 4 bases, with 16 bases between them. Germline assignment: CDR1 SNHLY and CDR2 FYNNEI. This CDR3 has 15 residues. The CDR3 DNA follows: TGTGCCAGCAGGGACTCCGGGCTAGCAAATCAGCCCCAGCATTTT. Amino acid sequence: CASRDSGLANQPQHF.

The chain links TRBV14 to TRBJ1-2, with TRBD1 identical over 7 bases. Germline CDR1 reads SGHDN; CDR2 reads FVKESK. The CDR3 consists of 15 residues. The junction had 7 bases not matched to a gene; V was cut back by 1 base and J by 5 bases. The CDR3 nucleotides read TGTGCCAGCAGCCAAGGAGGACAGGCGCCATATGGCTACACCTTC. Translation gives CASSQGGQAPYGYTF.

CDR3 protein: CATGDLSGNTIYF. CDR3 DNA: TGTGCCACTGGAGATCTCTCTGGAAACACCATATATTTT. The rearrangement uses TRBV19 and TRBJ1-3; D unclear. Per germline, CDR1 LNHDA and CDR2 SQIVND (reference sequence). Between the trimmed V and J ends, which lost 10 bases and 0 bases, there was a span of 10 bases. The CDR3 consists of 13 residues. The variable domain in full, with the rest retrieved from reference TRBV19 and TRBJ1-3, is DGGITQSPKYLFRKEGQNVTLSCEQNLNHDAMYWYRQDPGQGLRLIYYSQIVNDFQKGDIAEGYSVSREKKESFPLTVTSAQKNPTAFYLCATGDLSGNTIYFGEGSWLTVV.

J is TRBJ1-5 and V is TRBV7-9, with 9 positions matching TRBD1. V was pared by 1 base and J by 11 bases, with 9 bases of the junction left unmatched. The CDR3 has 15 amino acids. The germline gives CDR1 SEHNR, CDR2 FQNEAQ (reference sequence). The DNA of the CDR3 is TGTGCCAGCAGCTTAGTGGGACAGGGACTGTCAGCCCAGCATTTT. Protein product: CASSLVGQGLSAQHF.

CDR3 in DNA: TGCGCCAGCAGCCGGACTAGCGGTACCTACAATGAGCAGTTCTTC. Protein product: CASSRTSGTYNEQFF. The chain carries TRBV5-1 and TRBJ2-1, with 10 positions matching TRBD2. The ends lost 4 bases at V and 2 bases at J; junction bases unmatched: 3. CDR1 and CDR2 from the germline V gene are SGHRS and YFSETQ. This CDR3 has 15 amino acids.

V usage is TRBV14 and J usage is TRBJ1-4, with D tentatively TRBD1 (6 bases). Germline CDR1 is SGHDN and CDR2 is FVKESK. The V end lost 1 base, the J end lost 4 bases, and 13 bases lay between the germline ends. CDR3 length equals 16 residues. DNA of the CDR3: TGTGCCAGCAGCCAAGTGTCAGGGGTTGGTAATGAAAAACTGTTTTTT. It encodes CASSQVSGVGNEKLFF.

The V call is TRBV30, the J call TRBJ2-5; TRBD1 matches at 8 bases. V shed 2 bases, J shed 7 bases, and the junction held 9 bases outside the gene matches. The CDR3 covers 14 residues. CDR1 is GTSNPN, CDR2 SVGIG, per germline (reference sequence). The CDR3 DNA sequence: TGTGCCTGGAGTTCGGACAGGGCATTCGGGACCCAGTACTTC. Encoded protein: CAWSSDRAFGTQYF.

The rearrangement joins TRBV7-2 to TRBJ2-5; TRBD2 might be the D (6 bases). CDR3 length equals 15 residues. Germline-derived CDR1 and CDR2 are SGHTA and FQGNSA. V gave up 3 bases and J gave up 4 bases, with 15 bases separating them. CDR3 coding DNA: TGTGCCAGCAGCTTTAGAATAGCGGAAGGAGAGACCCAGTACTTC. This codes for CASSFRIAEGETQYF. Drawing the rest from reference TRBV7-2 and TRBJ2-5, the complete variable domain is GAGVSQSPSNKVTEKGKDVELRCDPISGHTALYWYRQSLGQGLEFLIYFQGNSAPDKSGLPSDRFSAERTGGSVSTLTIQRTQQEDSAVYLCASSFRIAEGETQYFGPGTRLLVL.

V usage is TRBV19 and J usage is TRBJ2-2; D uncertain. Between the trimmed V and J ends, which lost 4 bases and 3 bases, there was a span of 9 bases. The V gene's germline CDR1 is LNHDA and CDR2 SQIVND (reference sequence). The CDR3 is 14 residues long. CDR3 protein: CASSSTAYTGELFF. The CDR3, as DNA: TGTGCCAGTAGTAGTACCGCGTACACCGGGGAGCTGTTTTTT. The whole variable domain, remainder taken from reference TRBV19 and TRBJ2-2, is DGGITQSPKYLFRKEGQNVTLSCEQNLNHDAMYWYRQDPGQGLRLIYYSQIVNDFQKGDIAEGYSVSREKKESFPLTVTSAQKNPTAFYLCASSSTAYTGELFFGEGSRLTVL.

The chain's CDR3 is CASSSYAGGGNTIYF. The CDR3 DNA follows: TGTGCCAGCAGCTCGTACGCAGGGGGCGGAAACACCATATATTTT. The rearrangement links TRBV28 to TRBJ1-3; TRBD1 aligns across 8 bases. CDR3 length: 15 residues. Germline V lookup: CDR1 MDHEN, CDR2 SYDVKM. Trimming removed 6 bases from V and 4 bases from J; junction bases left unmatched: 8.

The chain is built from TRBV19 and TRBJ2-7; 9 bases are shared with TRBD1. Per the germline V gene, CDR1 is LNHDA and CDR2 is SQIVND (reference sequence). The V and J ends lost 5 bases and 6 bases, in that order; junction bases with no gene match: 8. The CDR3 contains 14 residues. The CDR3 sequence is CASSYTGGPGEQYF. CDR3 in DNA: TGTGCCAGTAGTTACACAGGGGGCCCCGGCGAGCAGTACTTC.

This sequence joins TRBV19 and TRBJ1-2; 9 bases map to TRBD1. This CDR3 is 17 amino acids long. CDR1 and CDR2 (germline): LNHDA, SQIVND (reference sequence). The junction had 15 bases not matched to a gene; V was cut back by 5 bases and J by 5 bases. Here the CDR3 DNA reads TGTGCCAGTAGTCCCCTGGGACAGGGAGGCGGCAGGTATGGCTACACCTTC. Translating gives CASSPLGQGGGRYGYTF.

The gene calls are TRBV5-1 and TRBJ2-7; 9 bases line up with TRBD1. The CDR3 has 13 residues. With 0 bases clipped from V and 12 bases from J, the junction kept 7 bases outside the gene matches. The germline V gene has CDR1 SGHRS and CDR2 YFSETQ. The CDR3 region has the DNA TGCGCCAGCAGCTTGGAGAGGGACAGGGAAGCGTACTTC. This codes for CASSLERDREAYF.

A few counts support this clone. The chain couples TRBV6-1 to TRBJ1-5; D may be TRBD1 (5 bases). Looked up from germline, CDR1 is MNHNS and CDR2 is SASEGT. The CDR3 runs 16 residues. The V and J ends lost 6 bases and 0 bases respectively, with 15 bases between them. The CDR3 DNA sequence: TGTGCCAGCAGGGAACGACAGACTTATAGCAATCAGCCCCAGCATTTT. Translated, it gives CASRERQTYSNQPQHF.

The genes are TRBV3-1 (or the pseudogene TRBV3-2) and TRBJ1-1, with a tentative D call TRBD1 (5 bases). The CDR3 extends over 18 amino acids. Germline CDR1 is LGHDT and CDR2 is YNNKEL (reference sequence). With 4 bases removed from V and 1 base from J, the gap between germline ends came to 22 bases. CDR3 residues: CASSPAGDWTTRNTEAFF. The CDR3 DNA reads TGTGCCAGCAGCCCAGCCGGGGACTGGACGACCCGGAACACTGAAGCTTTCTTT.

This clone was seen once. The genes are TRBV28 and TRBJ1-4; D is perhaps TRBD1 (5 bases). V lost 5 bases, J lost 3 bases, and 13 bases lay in between. The CDR3 spans 15 residues. The germline gives CDR1 MDHEN, CDR2 SYDVKM. CDR3 nucleotide sequence: TGTGCCAGCAGTCCCGCTACAGGCCCTAATGAAAAACTGTTTTTT. Residues: CASSPATGPNEKLFF.

The CDR3 region has the DNA TGTGCCATAGCGGCGGGGGGATCGGGCAATCAGCCCCAGCATTTT. It encodes CAIAAGGSGNQPQHF. The V call is TRBV10-3, the J call TRBJ1-5, with D tentatively TRBD1 (5 bases). Trimming shortened V by 9 bases and J by 2 bases, and 17 bases separated the two germline ends. The CDR3 runs 15 residues. Per germline, CDR1 ENHRY and CDR2 SYGVKD.